One and the same sample provided the 8 T cell receptor beta chains below, sequenced in a study of blood T cell repertoires in COVID-19. TCRdb's table, derived via immunoSEQ multiplex PCR, lists solely in-frame clones and lacks some. The sample comprises 210,000 or so clones, roughly nine tenths of which are singletons, and roughly 2.4% rests with the top ten. The sequenced sample was peripheral blood. These receptors were obtained from a woman aged 45-65 years with acute or convalescent COVID-19.

The rearrangement uses TRBV5-1 and TRBJ2-3; possibly TRBD1 for D (5 bases). Germline V lookup: CDR1 SGHRS, CDR2 YFSETQ. This CDR3 is 14 amino acids long. V dropped 3 bases and J dropped 5 bases, with 13 bases sitting between them. The CDR3, as DNA: TGCGCCAGCAGCTGGCAGGGATCGGGAGATACGCAGTATTTT. It specifies CASSWQGSGDTQYF.

The CDR3 DNA is TGTGCCAGCAGCCCCTCCAGGGGGCGAGTTGGAAACACCATATATTTT. Its protein is CASSPSRGRVGNTIYF. This rearrangement joins TRBV11-2 to TRBJ1-3; 8 nucleotides align to TRBD1. This CDR3 region has 16 residues. The V gene end was trimmed by 5 bases and the J gene end by 3 bases; junction bases not matched to a gene: 9. CDR1 SGHAT and CDR2 FQNNGV come from the germline V gene.

As concerns this clone: Distinct nucleotide sequences in the sample also encode this CDR3. The chain uses TRBV18 and TRBJ1-3; perhaps TRBD1 as D (6 bases). Germline V gene sequence: CDR1 KGHSH, CDR2 LQKENI. Trimming stripped 3 bases from V and 4 bases from J, with 7 bases between. The length of the CDR3 is 13 residues. The CDR3, as DNA: TGTGCCAGCTCACCTGGACAGGGAAACACCATATATTTT. Amino acids: CASSPGQGNTIYF.

This clone was picked up one time. The CDR3 DNA follows: TGTGCCAGCTCACCTACTACAGGGATCAATCAGCCCCAGCATTTT. This translates into CASSPTTGINQPQHF. The V call is TRBV18, the J call TRBJ1-5; a weak D match, TRBD1 (6 bases). The germline V and J ends were trimmed by 3 bases and 3 bases, with 12 bases remaining between them. Germline CDR1 is KGHSH and CDR2 is LQKENI. The CDR3 is 15 residues long.

The chain is built from TRBV5-1 and TRBJ1-1, with D possibly being TRBD1 (5 bases). Germline values: CDR1 SGHRS, CDR2 YFSETQ. V was shortened by 4 bases and J by 4 bases, with 11 bases between the two germline ends. The CDR3 has 13 residues. CDR3 loop: CASSKDTFTEAFF. The CDR3 DNA reads as TGCGCCAGCAGCAAGGACACGTTCACTGAAGCTTTCTTT.

The chain recombines TRBV6-5 with TRBJ2-6; D not certain. Germline CDR1 MNHEY, CDR2 SVGAGI. This CDR3 region has 15 residues. V lost 6 bases to trimming and J lost 0 bases, with 9 bases between them. As DNA, the CDR3 is TGTGCCAGCAGGGCAGTCCACTCTGGGGCCAACGTCCTGACTTTC. This sequence encodes CASRAVHSGANVLTF.

The CDR3 DNA sequence: TGTGCCAGCAGTCCCCCAGGAGGGAATAATTCACCCCTCCACTTT. Translation gives CASSPPGGNNSPLHF. The chain recombines TRBV27 with TRBJ1-6; D not resolved. Looked up from germline, CDR1 is MNHEY and CDR2 is SMNVEV (reference sequence). The V end was cut by 5 bases, the J end by 5 bases, with 13 bases between. This CDR3 comprises 15 residues.

The V and J genes are TRBV7-3 and TRBJ2-1, with D perhaps TRBD2 (6 bases). The CDR3 has 16 residues. CDR1 and CDR2 (germline): SGHTA, FQGTGA. The V gene lost 2 bases and the J gene lost 2 bases, with 13 bases spanning the gap. The CDR3 nucleotides are TGTGCCAGCAGCTTATTAGTCGGGGGAGCCTACAATGAGCAGTTCTTC. It codes for CASSLLVGGAYNEQFF.